These 14 T cell receptor beta chains originate from one sample sequenced in a study of T cells in Graves' hyperthyroidism and ophthalmopathy. TCR beta CDR3 region amplification was performed from RNA transcripts. The primer set for the first-round RT-PCR of the TCR CDR3 was HTBI. TCRdb re-analysed the multiplex PCR reads in MiXCR, keeping a single row per CDR3 protein. The sample has about 510,000 distinct CDR3 sequences, 14% seen once; the top ten hold approximately 15%. Sequenced: blood. The receptors derive from a woman between 35 and 50 years old with Graves' hyperthyroidism.

This clonotype was found many times. The chain recombines TRBV4-1 with TRBJ2-2, with D tentatively TRBD1 (6 bases). This CDR3 is 15 amino acids long. Germline values: CDR1 MGHRA, CDR2 YSYEKL. V shed 5 bases and J shed 3 bases, with 13 bases lying between them. This CDR3 is CASSYMDRDTGELFF. DNA for the CDR3: TGCGCCAGCAGCTACATGGACAGAGACACCGGGGAGCTGTTTTTT.

In its sample, this clonotype was seen a few times. The gene calls are TRBV7-8 and TRBJ2-7; D is perhaps TRBD1 (6 bases). Germline loops: CDR1 SGHVS, CDR2 FQNEAQ. The CDR3 has 15 residues. V lost 5 bases and J 6 bases, leaving 20 bases between the germline ends. CDR3 region: CASSPTGTPLSEQYF. The CDR3 DNA sequence: TGTGCCAGCAGCCCGACCGGGACACCCTTGAGCGAGCAGTACTTC.

The chain carries TRBV9 and TRBJ2-3, with no clear D. This CDR3 spans 14 amino acids. Trimming shortened V by 4 bases and J by 2 bases, and 11 bases separated the two germline ends. Germline V gene data show CDR1 as SGDLS and CDR2 as YYNGEE. As DNA, the CDR3 is TGTGCCAGCAGCCCGACAAGCGCCACAGATACGCAGTATTTT. Its protein is CASSPTSATDTQYF.

J is TRBJ1-5 and V is TRBV19; 9 positions match TRBD1. The trim removed 7 bases at V and 4 bases at J, leaving 2 bases unmatched. The CDR3 covers 13 residues. Germline CDR1 is LNHDA and CDR2 is SQIVND (reference sequence). The CDR3 spells CASNDRGNQPQHF. The CDR3 bases are TGTGCCAGTAACGACAGGGGGAATCAGCCCCAGCATTTT.

This chain joins TRBV10-3 and TRBJ1-3; 7 nucleotides agree with TRBD1. The germline gives CDR1 ENHRY, CDR2 SYGVKD. The CDR3 has 16 amino acids. Germline trimming cut 7 bases from V and 2 bases from J; bases unmatched to any gene: 11. The CDR3 protein is CAITPGSGGAGNTIYF. The CDR3 DNA follows: TGTGCCATCACCCCCGGATCAGGGGGGGCTGGAAACACCATATATTTT.

This clonotype has just a few counts. The chain employs TRBV4-1 and TRBJ1-1; weak D call: TRBD1 (5 bases). The CDR3 loop spans 14 amino acids. The germline gives CDR1 MGHRA, CDR2 YSYEKL. The germline V and J ends were trimmed by 4 bases and 2 bases, with 11 bases remaining between them. CDR3 nucleotide sequence: TGCGCCAGCAGCCGGGGAGGGGTAAACACTGAAGCTTTCTTT. This translates into CASSRGGVNTEAFF.

V usage is TRBV5-1 and J usage is TRBJ2-7, with D uncertain. Germline V gene lookup returns CDR1 SGHRS and CDR2 YFSETQ. The CDR3 loop spans 15 amino acids. V lost 5 bases, J lost 0 bases, and 15 bases lay in between. The CDR3 sequence is CASRLNAVSSYEQYF. CDR3 in DNA: TGCGCCAGCAGATTAAACGCGGTGAGCTCCTACGAGCAGTACTTC.

The chain recombines TRBV24-1 with TRBJ2-1; the match to TRBD2 covers 13 bases. V was pared by 4 bases and J by 5 bases, with 4 bases of the junction left unmatched. Germline V gene data show CDR1 as KGHDR and CDR2 as SFDVKD. This CDR3 comprises 16 residues. The CDR3 region is CATSDPGLAGDNEQFF. CDR3 nucleotides: TGTGCCACCAGTGACCCCGGACTAGCGGGAGACAATGAGCAGTTCTTC.

This clonotype was recorded many times. The rearrangement links TRBV20-1 to TRBJ2-1, with TRBD2 matching 11 bases. The junction had 11 bases not matched to a gene; V was cut back by 7 bases and J by 3 bases. Germline lookup yields CDR1 DFQATT and CDR2 SNEGSKA (reference sequence). This CDR3 contains 16 residues. CDR3 nucleotides: TGCAGTGTCTTTACAATCGGGACTAGCGGCTACAATGAGCAGTTCTTC. Amino acids: CSVFTIGTSGYNEQFF.

This clonotype was observed at least ten times. The CDR3, as DNA: TGCAGCGTTGTCTCGTACGAGAAGAACACTGAAGCTTTCTTT. It yields the protein CSVVSYEKNTEAFF. The chain has TRBV29-1 and TRBJ1-1; D remains unclear. V gave up 4 bases and J gave up 1 base, with 13 bases separating them. The CDR3 totals 14 residues. Germline CDR1 is SQVTM and CDR2 is ANQGSEA.

Points on this clonotype: One end of the junction varies from germline; a read error may be responsible. The chain is built from TRBV5-1 and TRBJ1-4; no reliable D call. This CDR3 has 18 amino acids. CDR1 and CDR2 from the germline V gene are SGHRS and YFSETQ. As DNA, the CDR3 is TGTGCCAGCAGCTGGGAAAATGGCAGCGTTGCAACTAATGAAAAACTGTTTTTT. Residues: CASSWENGSVATNEKLFF.

This clonotype was recorded many times. J is TRBJ2-5 and V is TRBV20-1; TRBD2 matches at 13 bases. CDR1 is DFQATT and CDR2 is SNEGSKA in the germline V gene (reference sequence). This CDR3 comprises 13 residues. Trimming took 6 bases from V and 5 from J; bases not matched to a gene: 3. The CDR3 bases are TGCAGTGCGGGACTAGCGGGAATGGAGACCCAGTACTTC. It codes for CSAGLAGMETQYF.

This clonotype was recorded many times. The chain recombines TRBV7-8 with TRBJ2-3; D remains ambiguous. Germline assignment: CDR1 SGHVS and CDR2 FQNEAQ. Trimming stripped 5 bases from V and 2 bases from J, with 5 bases between. The CDR3 runs 12 residues. The CDR3: CASSQTTDTQYF. CDR3 nucleotides: TGTGCCAGCAGCCAAACCACAGATACGCAGTATTTT.

The chain has TRBV7-2 and TRBJ2-2; D may be TRBD1 (6 bases). The germline V gene has CDR1 SGHTA and CDR2 FQGNSA. The CDR3 runs 14 residues. The ends were cut back, 5 bases at V and 6 bases at J, with 13 bases in the middle. CDR3 loop: CASSPAWGPGELFF. CDR3 bases: TGTGCCAGCAGCCCGGCGTGGGGGCCCGGGGAGCTGTTTTTT.